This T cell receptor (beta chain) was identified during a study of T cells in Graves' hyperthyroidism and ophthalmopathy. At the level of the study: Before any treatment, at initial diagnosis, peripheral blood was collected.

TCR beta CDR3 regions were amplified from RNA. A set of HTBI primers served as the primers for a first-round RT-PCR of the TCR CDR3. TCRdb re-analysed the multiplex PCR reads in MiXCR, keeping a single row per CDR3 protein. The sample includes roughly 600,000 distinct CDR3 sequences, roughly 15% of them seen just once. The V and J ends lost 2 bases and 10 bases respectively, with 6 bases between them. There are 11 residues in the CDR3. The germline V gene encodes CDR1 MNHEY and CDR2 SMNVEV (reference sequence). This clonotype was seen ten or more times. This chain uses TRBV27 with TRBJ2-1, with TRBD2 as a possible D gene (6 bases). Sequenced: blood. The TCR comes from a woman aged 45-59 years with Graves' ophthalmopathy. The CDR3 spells CASSLAGEQFF. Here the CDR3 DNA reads TGTGCCAGCAGTTTAGCGGGAGAGCAGTTCTTC.